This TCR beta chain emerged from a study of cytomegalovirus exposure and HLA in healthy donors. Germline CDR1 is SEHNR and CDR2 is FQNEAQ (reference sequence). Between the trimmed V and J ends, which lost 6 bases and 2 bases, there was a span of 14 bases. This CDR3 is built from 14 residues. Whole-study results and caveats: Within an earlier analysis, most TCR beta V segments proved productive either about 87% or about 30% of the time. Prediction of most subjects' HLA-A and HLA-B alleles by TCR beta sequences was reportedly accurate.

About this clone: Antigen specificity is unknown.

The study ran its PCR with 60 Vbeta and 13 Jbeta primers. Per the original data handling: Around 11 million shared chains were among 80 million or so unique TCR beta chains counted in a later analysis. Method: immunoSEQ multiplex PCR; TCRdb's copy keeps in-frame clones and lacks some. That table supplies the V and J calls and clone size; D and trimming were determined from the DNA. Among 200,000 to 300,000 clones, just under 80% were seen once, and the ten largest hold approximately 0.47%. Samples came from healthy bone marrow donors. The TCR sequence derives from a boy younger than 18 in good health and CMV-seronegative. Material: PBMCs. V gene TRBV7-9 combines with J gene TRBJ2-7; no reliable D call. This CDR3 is CASSSDDSTYEQYF. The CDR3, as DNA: TGTGCCAGCAGTTCTGACGACTCGACCTACGAGCAGTACTTC. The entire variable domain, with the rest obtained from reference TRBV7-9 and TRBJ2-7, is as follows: DTGVSQNPRHKITKRGQNVTFRCDPISEHNRLYWYRQTLGQGPEFLTYFQNEAQLEKSRLLSDRFSAERPKGSFSTLEIQRTEQGDSAMYLCASSSDDSTYEQYFGPGTRLTVT.